The clone carrying this T cell receptor beta chain was found a few times. Its specificity is not known. This specimen belongs to a study of blood T cells in healthy people across ages. Study findings and constraints: There was a strong correlation between TCR beta diversity and naive T cell percentage. Getting older went along with TCR beta diversity per million T cells dropping roughly linearly. Because donor CMV status was unknown, expanded clonotype changes were possibly confounded.

Primers used in a second PCR of about 6 to 11 cycles were a sample-barcoded 5' primer and a J-beta primer mix. Tags on each cDNA molecule came from a template-switch adaptor with 12 random nucleotides. TCRdb called the 5' RACE reads again in MiXCR, with one record for every CDR3 protein. The sample shows under 2 million distinct CDR3 sequences, 30% to 35% of them seen only once. CDR1 and CDR2 from the germline V gene are LGHDT and YNNKEL (reference sequence). The CDR3 has 12 amino acids. V dropped 4 bases and J dropped 9 bases, with 10 bases sitting between them. The chain has TRBV3-1 and TRBJ1-5; D uncertain. Sequencing used blood. This TCR was sampled from a woman aged 30 to 39 in good health. The CDR3 nucleotides read TGTGCCAGCAGCCCCCTTTATGGGCCCCAGCATTTT. It specifies CASSPLYGPQHF.